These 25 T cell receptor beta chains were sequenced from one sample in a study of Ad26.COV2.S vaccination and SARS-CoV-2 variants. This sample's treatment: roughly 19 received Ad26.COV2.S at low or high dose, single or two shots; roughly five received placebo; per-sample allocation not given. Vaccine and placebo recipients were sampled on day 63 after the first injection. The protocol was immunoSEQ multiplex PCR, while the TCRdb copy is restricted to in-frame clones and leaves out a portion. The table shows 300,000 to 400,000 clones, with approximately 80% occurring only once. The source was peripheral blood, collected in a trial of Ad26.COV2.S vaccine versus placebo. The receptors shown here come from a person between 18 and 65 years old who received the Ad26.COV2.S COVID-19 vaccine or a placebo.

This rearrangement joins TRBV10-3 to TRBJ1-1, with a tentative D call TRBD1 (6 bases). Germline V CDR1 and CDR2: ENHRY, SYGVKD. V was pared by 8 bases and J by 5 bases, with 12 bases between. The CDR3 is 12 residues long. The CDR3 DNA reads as TGTGCCATCGGCAGGGGAGGAACTGAAGCTTTCTTT. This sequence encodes CAIGRGGTEAFF.

CDR3 loop: CASSVSRKAGSYEQYF. Written as DNA, the CDR3 is TGTGCCAGCAGCGTAAGTAGGAAAGCGGGCTCCTACGAGCAGTACTTC. The chain employs TRBV9 and TRBJ2-7, with a weak D call TRBD2 (6 bases). Looked up from germline, CDR1 is SGDLS and CDR2 is YYNGEE. The CDR3 contains 16 residues. The V and J ends lost 1 base and 0 bases respectively, with 14 bases between them.

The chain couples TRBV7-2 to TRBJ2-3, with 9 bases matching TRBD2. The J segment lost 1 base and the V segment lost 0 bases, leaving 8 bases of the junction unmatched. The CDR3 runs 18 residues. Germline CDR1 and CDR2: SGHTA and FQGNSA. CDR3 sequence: CASSLAIASGAGTDTQYF. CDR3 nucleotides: TGTGCCAGCAGCTTAGCGATTGCTAGCGGGGCTGGCACAGATACGCAGTATTTT.

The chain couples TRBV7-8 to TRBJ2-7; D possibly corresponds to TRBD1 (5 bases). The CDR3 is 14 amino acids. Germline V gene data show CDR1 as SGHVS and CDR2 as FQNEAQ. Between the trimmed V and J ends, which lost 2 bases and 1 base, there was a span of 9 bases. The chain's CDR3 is CASSLLAGSYEQYF. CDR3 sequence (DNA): TGTGCCAGCAGCTTATTGGCAGGGTCCTACGAGCAGTACTTC. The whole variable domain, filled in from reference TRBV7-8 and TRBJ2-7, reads GAGVSQSPRYKVAKRGQDVALRCDPISGHVSLFWYQQALGQGPEFLTYFQNEAQLDKSGLPSDRFFAERPEGSVSTLKIQRTQQEDSAVYLCASSLLAGSYEQYFGPGTRLTVT.

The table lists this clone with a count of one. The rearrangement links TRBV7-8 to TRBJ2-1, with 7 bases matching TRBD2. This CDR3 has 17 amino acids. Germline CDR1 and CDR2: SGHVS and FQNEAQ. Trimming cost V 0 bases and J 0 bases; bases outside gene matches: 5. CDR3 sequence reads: CASSLARGGSSYNEQFF. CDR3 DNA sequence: TGTGCCAGCAGCTTAGCGCGGGGCGGGAGCTCCTACAATGAGCAGTTCTTC. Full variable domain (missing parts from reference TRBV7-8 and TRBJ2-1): GAGVSQSPRYKVAKRGQDVALRCDPISGHVSLFWYQQALGQGPEFLTYFQNEAQLDKSGLPSDRFFAERPEGSVSTLKIQRTQQEDSAVYLCASSLARGGSSYNEQFFGPGTRLTVL.

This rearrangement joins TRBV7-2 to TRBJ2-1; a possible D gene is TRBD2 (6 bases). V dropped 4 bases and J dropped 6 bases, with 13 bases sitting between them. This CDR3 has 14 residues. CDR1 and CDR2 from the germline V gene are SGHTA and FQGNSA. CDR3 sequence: CASSSGGGGNEQFF. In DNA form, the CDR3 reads TGTGCCAGCAGCTCCGGGGGTGGGGGCAATGAGCAGTTCTTC. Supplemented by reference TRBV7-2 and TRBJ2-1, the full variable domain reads GAGVSQSPSNKVTEKGKDVELRCDPISGHTALYWYRQSLGQGLEFLIYFQGNSAPDKSGLPSDRFSAERTGGSVSTLTIQRTQQEDSAVYLCASSSGGGGNEQFFGPGTRLTVL.

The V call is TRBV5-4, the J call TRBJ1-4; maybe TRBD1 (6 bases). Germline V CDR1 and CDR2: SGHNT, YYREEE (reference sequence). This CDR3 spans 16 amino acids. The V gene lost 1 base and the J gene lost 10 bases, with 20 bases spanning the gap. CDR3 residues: CASSLSLGQNDRKLFF. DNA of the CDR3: TGTGCCAGCAGCTTGAGTCTAGGACAGAATGACAGAAAACTGTTTTTT. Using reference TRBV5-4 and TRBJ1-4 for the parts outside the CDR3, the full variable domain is ETGVTQSPTHLIKTRGQQVTLRCSSQSGHNTVSWYQQALGQGPQFIFQYYREEENGRGNFPPRFSGLQFPNYSSELNVNALELDDSALYLCASSLSLGQNDRKLFFGSGTQLSVL.

In DNA form, the CDR3 reads TGTGCCAGCGCTCCGGGAAGACAAGAGACCCAGTACTTC. Translation gives CASAPGRQETQYF. The J gene is TRBJ2-5, the V gene TRBV28; possibly TRBD2 for D (5 bases). CDR3 length: 13 residues. Germline assignment: CDR1 MDHEN and CDR2 SYDVKM. The V and J ends lost 8 bases and 2 bases respectively, with 12 bases between them.

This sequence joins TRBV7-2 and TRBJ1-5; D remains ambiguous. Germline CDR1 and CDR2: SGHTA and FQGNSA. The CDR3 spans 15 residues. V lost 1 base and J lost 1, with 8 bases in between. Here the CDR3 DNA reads TGTGCCAGCAGCTTAGGGTTTTCGAGCAATCAGCCCCAGCATTTT. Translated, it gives CASSLGFSSNQPQHF.

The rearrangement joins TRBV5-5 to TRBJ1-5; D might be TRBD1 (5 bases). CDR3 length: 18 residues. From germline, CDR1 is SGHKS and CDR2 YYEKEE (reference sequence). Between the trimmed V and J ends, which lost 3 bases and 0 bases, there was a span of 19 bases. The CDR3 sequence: CASSSGDPTRYSNQPQHF. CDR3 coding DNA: TGTGCCAGCAGCTCCGGGGACCCAACTCGTTATAGCAATCAGCCCCAGCATTTT.

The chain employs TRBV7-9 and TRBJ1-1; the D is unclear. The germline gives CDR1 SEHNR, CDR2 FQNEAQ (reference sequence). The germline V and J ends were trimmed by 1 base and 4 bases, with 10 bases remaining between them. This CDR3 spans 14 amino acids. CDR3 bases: TGTGCCAGCAGCTTAGATAGACGCACCACTGAAGCTTTCTTT. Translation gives CASSLDRRTTEAFF.

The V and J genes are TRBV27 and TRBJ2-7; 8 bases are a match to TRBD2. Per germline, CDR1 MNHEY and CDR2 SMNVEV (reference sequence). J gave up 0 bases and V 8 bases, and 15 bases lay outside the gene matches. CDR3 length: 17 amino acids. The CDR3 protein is CASPGGGLNLSSYEQYF. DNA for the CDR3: TGTGCCAGCCCGGGGGGGGGCCTAAACTTAAGCTCCTACGAGCAGTACTTC.

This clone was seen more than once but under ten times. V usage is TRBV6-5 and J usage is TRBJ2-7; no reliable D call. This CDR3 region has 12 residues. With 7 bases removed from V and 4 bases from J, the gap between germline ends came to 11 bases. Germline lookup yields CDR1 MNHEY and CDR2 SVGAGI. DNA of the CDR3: TGTGCCAGCATCGGTAGCCGGTACGAGCAGTACTTC. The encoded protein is CASIGSRYEQYF.

CDR3 region: CATSVTGRGGTEAFF. The DNA for the CDR3 is TGTGCCACCAGTGTAACGGGAAGGGGAGGCACTGAAGCTTTCTTT. This chain connects TRBV24-1 to TRBJ1-1; possibly TRBD1 for D (5 bases). Germline lookup yields CDR1 KGHDR and CDR2 SFDVKD. The CDR3 totals 15 residues. The V end was cut by 5 bases, the J end by 4 bases, with 16 bases between.

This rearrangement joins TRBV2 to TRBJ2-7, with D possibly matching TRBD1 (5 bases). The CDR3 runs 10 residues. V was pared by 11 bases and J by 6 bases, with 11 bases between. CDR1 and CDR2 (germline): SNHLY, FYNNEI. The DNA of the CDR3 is TGTGCCGGCGGTAGGGGCGAGCAGTACTTC. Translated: CAGGRGEQYF.

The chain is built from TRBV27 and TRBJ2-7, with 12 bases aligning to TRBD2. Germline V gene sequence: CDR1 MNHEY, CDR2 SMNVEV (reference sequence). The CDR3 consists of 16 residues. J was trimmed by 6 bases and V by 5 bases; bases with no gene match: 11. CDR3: CASSPGLAGFTFEQYF. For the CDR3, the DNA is TGTGCCAGCAGTCCAGGACTAGCGGGGTTCACCTTCGAGCAGTACTTC.

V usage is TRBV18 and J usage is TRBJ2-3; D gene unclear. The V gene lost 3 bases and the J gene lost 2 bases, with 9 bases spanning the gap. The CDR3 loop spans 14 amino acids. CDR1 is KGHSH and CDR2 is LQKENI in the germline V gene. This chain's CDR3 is CASSPTADTDTQYF. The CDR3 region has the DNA TGTGCCAGCTCACCGACGGCGGACACAGATACGCAGTATTTT.

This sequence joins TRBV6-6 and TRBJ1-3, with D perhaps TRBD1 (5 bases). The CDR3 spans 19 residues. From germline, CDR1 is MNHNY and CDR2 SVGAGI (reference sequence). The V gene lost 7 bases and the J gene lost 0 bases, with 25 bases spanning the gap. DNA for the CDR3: TGTGCCAGCACTCGGATAATGGTGCAGGGACTACACTCTGGAAACACCATATATTTT. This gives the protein CASTRIMVQGLHSGNTIYF.

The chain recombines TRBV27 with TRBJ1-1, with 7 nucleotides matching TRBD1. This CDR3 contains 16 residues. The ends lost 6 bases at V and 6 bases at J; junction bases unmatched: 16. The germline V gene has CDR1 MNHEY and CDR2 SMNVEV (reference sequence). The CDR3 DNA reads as TGTGCCAGCAGCGCTCCGGGACAGCGACGGAGGGCTGAAGCTTTCTTT. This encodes CASSAPGQRRRAEAFF.

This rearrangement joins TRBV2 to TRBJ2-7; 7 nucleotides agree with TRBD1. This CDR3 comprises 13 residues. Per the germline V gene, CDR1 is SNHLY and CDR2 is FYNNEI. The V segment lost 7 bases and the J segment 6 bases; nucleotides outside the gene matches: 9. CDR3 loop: CASTNRGLGEQYF. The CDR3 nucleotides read TGTGCCAGCACCAACAGGGGTCTCGGCGAGCAGTACTTC. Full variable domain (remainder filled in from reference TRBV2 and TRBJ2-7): EPEVTQTPSHQVTQMGQEVILRCVPISNHLYFYWYRQILGQKVEFLVSFYNNEISEKSEIFDDQFSVERPDGSNFTLKIRSTKLEDSAMYFCASTNRGLGEQYFGPGTRLTVT.

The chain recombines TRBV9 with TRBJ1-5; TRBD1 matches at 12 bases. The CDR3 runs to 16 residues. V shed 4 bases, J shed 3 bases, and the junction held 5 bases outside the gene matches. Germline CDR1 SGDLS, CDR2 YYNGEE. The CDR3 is CASSPGTGGLNQPQHF. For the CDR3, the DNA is TGTGCCAGCAGCCCCGGGACAGGGGGCCTCAATCAGCCCCAGCATTTT.

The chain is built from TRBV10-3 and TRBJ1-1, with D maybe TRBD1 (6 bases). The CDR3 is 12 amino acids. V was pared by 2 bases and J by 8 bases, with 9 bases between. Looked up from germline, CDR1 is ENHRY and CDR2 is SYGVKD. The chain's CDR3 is CAISETGREAFF. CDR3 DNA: TGTGCCATCAGTGAGACAGGGAGGGAAGCTTTCTTT.

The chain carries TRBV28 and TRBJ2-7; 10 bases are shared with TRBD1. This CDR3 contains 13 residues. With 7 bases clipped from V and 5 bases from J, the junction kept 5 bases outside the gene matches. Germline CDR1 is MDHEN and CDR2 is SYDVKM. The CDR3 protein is CASKETGGHEQYF. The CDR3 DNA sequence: TGTGCCAGCAAGGAGACAGGGGGCCACGAGCAGTACTTC.

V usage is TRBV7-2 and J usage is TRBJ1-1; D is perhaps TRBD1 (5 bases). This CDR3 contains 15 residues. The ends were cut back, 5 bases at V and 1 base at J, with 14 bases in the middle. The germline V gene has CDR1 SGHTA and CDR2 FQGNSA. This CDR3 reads CASSPMGQQNTEAFF. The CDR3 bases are TGTGCCAGCAGCCCTATGGGGCAGCAGAACACTGAAGCTTTCTTT.

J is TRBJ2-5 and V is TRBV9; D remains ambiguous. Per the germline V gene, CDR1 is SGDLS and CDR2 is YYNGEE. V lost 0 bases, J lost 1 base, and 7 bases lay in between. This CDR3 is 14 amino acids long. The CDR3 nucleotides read TGTGCCAGCAGCGTAGTCGGAGCCCAAGAGACCCAGTACTTC. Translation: CASSVVGAQETQYF.